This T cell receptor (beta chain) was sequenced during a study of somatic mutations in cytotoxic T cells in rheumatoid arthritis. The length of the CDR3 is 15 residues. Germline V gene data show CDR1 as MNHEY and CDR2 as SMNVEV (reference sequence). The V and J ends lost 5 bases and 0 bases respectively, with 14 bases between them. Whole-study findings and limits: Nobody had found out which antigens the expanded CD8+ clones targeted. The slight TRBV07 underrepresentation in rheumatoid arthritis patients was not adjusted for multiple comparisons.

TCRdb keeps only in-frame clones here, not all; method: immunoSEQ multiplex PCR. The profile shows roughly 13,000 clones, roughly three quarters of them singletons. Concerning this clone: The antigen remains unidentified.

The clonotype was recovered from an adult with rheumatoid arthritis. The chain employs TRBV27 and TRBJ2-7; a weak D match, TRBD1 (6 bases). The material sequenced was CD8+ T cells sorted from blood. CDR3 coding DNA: TGTGCCAGCAGTCCAGGGGACGGAACCTCCTACGAGCAGTACTTC. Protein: CASSPGDGTSYEQYF.